This TCR beta chain stems from a study of blood T cell repertoires in COVID-19. Libraries were prepared by immunoSEQ multiplex PCR; TCRdb keeps only in-frame clonotypes and omits some of them. Of about 180,000 clones listed, 80% to 90% are singletons. Deletions cut 3 bases from V and 5 bases from J, with 7 bases between. This CDR3 comprises 12 residues. The sample comprised peripheral blood. This rearrangement joins TRBV12-3 or TRBV12-4 to TRBJ2-5, with D uncertain. The clonotype was recovered from a man aged 55 to 70 with acute or convalescent COVID-19. The chain's CDR3 is CASSFRLETQYF. The CDR3 DNA follows: TGTGCCAGCAGTTTCCGGTTGGAGACCCAGTACTTC.